These T cell receptor beta chains were read from a single sample in a study of breast tumors, draining lymph nodes, adjacent tissues. TCRdb passed the multiplex PCR reads through MiXCR, listing each CDR3 protein once. The sample yields some 150,000 distinct CDR3 sequences, about 30% seen once. The sequenced sample consisted of axillary lymph node tissue. These receptors all stem from a female donor with breast cancer. Some clones in this sample may be carry-over from other donors' samples. The CDR3 runs from the conserved cysteine through the conserved F or W. The order of the fields is V gene, J gene, CDR3 protein.

V gene: TRBV7-2; J gene: TRBJ2-5; CDR3 protein: CASSYIQGTAETQYF
V gene: TRBV2; J gene: TRBJ1-4; CDR3 protein: CASSGVWGGVNEKLFF
V gene: TRBV4-1; J gene: TRBJ2-5; CDR3 protein: CASSQDLEGWETQYF
V gene: TRBV10-3; J gene: TRBJ1-1; CDR3 protein: CAISLGGPTEAFF
V gene: TRBV6-5; J gene: TRBJ1-5; CDR3 protein: CASRVKGGQPQHF
V gene: TRBV6-1; J gene: TRBJ2-5; CDR3 protein: CASIPRGSGGAQETQYF
V gene: TRBV15; J gene: TRBJ1-1; CDR3 protein: CATSRDRGVRTEAFF
V gene: TRBV3-1; J gene: TRBJ1-2; CDR3 protein: CPSSRGTLRGNYGYTF
V gene: TRBV9; J gene: TRBJ2-3; CDR3 protein: CASSPRDRVGDTQYF
V gene: TRBV2; J gene: TRBJ2-3; CDR3 protein: CASSEAGGLGTQYF
V gene: TRBV12-5; J gene: TRBJ2-3; CDR3 protein: CASGLVWTSGEFSTDTQYF
V gene: TRBV7-9; J gene: TRBJ1-1; CDR3 protein: CASSFTLQGAPLEAFF
V gene: TRBV7-8; J gene: TRBJ2-7; CDR3 protein: CASSLYRDTSYEQYF
V gene: TRBV20-1; J gene: TRBJ1-5; CDR3 protein: CSAQGGNQPQHF
V gene: TRBV11-2; J gene: TRBJ2-3; CDR3 protein: CASSSPLERGRTDTQYF
V gene: TRBV6-5; J gene: TRBJ1-1; CDR3 protein: CGSRGRSNTEAFF
V gene: TRBV5-6; J gene: TRBJ1-1; CDR3 protein: CASSSTNTEAFF
V gene: TRBV7-8; J gene: TRBJ1-2; CDR3 protein: CASSPRGNGYTF
V gene: TRBV29-1; J gene: TRBJ2-7; CDR3 protein: CSVAAPYEQYF
V gene: TRBV20-1; J gene: TRBJ2-7; CDR3 protein: CSARTLGAPGEQYF
V gene: TRBV12-3/TRBV12-4; J gene: TRBJ2-7; CDR3 protein: CASSPGTSGNYEQYF
V gene: TRBV9; J gene: TRBJ2-5; CDR3 protein: CASNLAGGRQETQYF
V gene: TRBV11-2; J gene: TRBJ1-6; CDR3 protein: CASNPHQPVAPLHF
V gene: TRBV19; J gene: TRBJ2-5; CDR3 protein: CASSIVGGSETQYF
V gene: TRBV5-1; J gene: TRBJ2-7; CDR3 protein: CASSFGASSYEQYF
V gene: TRBV7-7; J gene: TRBJ2-2; CDR3 protein: CASSWTAANTGELFF
V gene: TRBV4-2; J gene: TRBJ1-3; CDR3 protein: CASSQVVGSGGNTIYF
V gene: TRBV20-1; J gene: TRBJ1-2; CDR3 protein: CSASNPAGEQGGYTF